This record looks at one TCR beta chain sequence and its context. Antigen unknown. The CDR3 contains 12 residues. CDR1 is MNHNY and CDR2 is SVGAGI in the germline V gene (reference sequence). The PCR had 60 Vbeta and 13 Jbeta primers. TCRdb's table, derived via immunoSEQ multiplex PCR, lists solely in-frame clones and lacks some. The data contain some 120,000 clones, around 82% of them singletons. This sample is drawn from a study of cytomegalovirus exposure and HLA in healthy donors. At the level of the study: From donors who were HLA-typed, an early data release held 80 million to 85 million unique TCRs. Falling in the Caucasian-associated ancestry cluster were less than 85% of under 500 genotyped donors. Study-wide results and caveats: Across all donors, roughly uniform sequencing depth was an assumption of the presence/absence analyses. Cytomegalovirus association was assigned to about 150 TCR beta chains.

The specimen sequenced was PBMCs. This receptor was taken from a man aged 50 to 59 in good health and CMV-seronegative. This rearrangement joins TRBV6-6 to TRBJ2-5; TRBD2 aligns across 7 bases. With the DNA end fitting TRBJ2-7 better, the J assignment may be wrong. The CDR3 DNA follows: TGTGCCAGCACAGCGGGGCCCTACGAGCAGTACTTC. It codes for CASTAGPYEQYF.